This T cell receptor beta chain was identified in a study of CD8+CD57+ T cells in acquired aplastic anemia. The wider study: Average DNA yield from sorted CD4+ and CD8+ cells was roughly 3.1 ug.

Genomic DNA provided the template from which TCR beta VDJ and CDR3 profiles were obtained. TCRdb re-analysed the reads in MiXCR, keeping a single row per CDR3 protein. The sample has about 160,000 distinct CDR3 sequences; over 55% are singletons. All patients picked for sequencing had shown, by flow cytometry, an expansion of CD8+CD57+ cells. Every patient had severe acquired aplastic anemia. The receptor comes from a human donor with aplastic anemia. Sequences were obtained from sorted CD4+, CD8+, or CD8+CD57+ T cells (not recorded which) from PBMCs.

The CDR3 nucleotides read TGCAGCGTTGAGGGGCCAGGGGAAGCCGGGGAGCTGTTTTTT. Protein: CSVEGPGEAGELFF. This rearrangement joins TRBV29-1 to TRBJ2-2; D perhaps matches TRBD1 (6 bases). The germline V gene has CDR1 SQVTM and CDR2 ANQGSEA. The CDR3 extends over 14 amino acids. Trimming stripped 3 bases from V and 6 bases from J, with 14 bases between.